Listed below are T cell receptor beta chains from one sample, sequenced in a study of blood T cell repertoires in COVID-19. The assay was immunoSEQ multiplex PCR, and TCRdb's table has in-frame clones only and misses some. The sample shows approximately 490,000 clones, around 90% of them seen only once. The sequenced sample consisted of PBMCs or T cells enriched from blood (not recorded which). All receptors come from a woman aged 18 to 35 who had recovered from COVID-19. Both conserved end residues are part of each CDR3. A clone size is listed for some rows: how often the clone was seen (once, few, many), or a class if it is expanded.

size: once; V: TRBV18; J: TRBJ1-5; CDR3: CASSPPNTGGLSPQHF
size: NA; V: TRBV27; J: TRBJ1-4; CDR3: CASSRDRVHEKLFF
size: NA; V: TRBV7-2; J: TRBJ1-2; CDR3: CASSLPRGGRFNYGYTF
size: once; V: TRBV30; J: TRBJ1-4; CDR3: CAWSARRTAPNEKLFF
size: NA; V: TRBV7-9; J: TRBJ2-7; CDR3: CASSFSLGTEPSYEQYF
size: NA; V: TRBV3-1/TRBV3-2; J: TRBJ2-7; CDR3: CASSQDPPGQGSLEQYF
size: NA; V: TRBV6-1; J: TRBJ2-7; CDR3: CASSEPPGLARHEQYF
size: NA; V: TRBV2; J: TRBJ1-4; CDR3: CATMGGLLTNEKLFF
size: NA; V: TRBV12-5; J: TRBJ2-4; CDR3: CASGPGLAGAGRNIQYF
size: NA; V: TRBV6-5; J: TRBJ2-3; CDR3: CASRVAFTVDTQYF
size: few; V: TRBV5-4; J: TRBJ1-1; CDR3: CASSPGRQGANTEAFF
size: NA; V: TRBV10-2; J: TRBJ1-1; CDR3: CASVGRAYYTEAFF
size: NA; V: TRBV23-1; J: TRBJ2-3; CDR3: CASSHGTRGDPVDTQYF